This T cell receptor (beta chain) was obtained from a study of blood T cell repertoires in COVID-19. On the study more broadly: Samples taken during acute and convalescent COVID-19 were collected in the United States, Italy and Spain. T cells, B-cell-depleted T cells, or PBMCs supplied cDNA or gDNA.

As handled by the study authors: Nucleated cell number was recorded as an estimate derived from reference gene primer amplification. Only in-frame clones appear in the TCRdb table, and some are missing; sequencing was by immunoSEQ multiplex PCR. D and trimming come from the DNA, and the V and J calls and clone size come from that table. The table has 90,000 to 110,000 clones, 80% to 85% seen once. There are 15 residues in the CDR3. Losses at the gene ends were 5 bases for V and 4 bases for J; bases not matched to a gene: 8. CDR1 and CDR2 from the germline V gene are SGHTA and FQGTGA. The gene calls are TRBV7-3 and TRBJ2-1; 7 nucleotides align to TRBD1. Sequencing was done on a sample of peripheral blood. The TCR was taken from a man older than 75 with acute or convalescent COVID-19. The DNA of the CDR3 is TGTGCCAGCAGCCGGGGACAGAACCAATACAATGAGCAGTTCTTC. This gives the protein CASSRGQNQYNEQFF.